Listed below are T cell receptor beta chains from one sample, sequenced in a study of cytomegalovirus exposure and HLA in healthy donors. Sequencing was performed with immunoSEQ multiplex PCR; in TCRdb, only in-frame clones are kept and a portion is missing. Among 150,000 to 200,000 clones, around 80% were seen once, and the ten largest hold roughly 2%. Sequenced input: PBMCs. The receptors shown here come from a man in his thirties or forties in good health and CMV-seronegative. Each CDR3 is given with its conserved first and last residue. The D gene is left open where the match is weak. Size is omitted from some rows. Given values are once, few, many or a class for expanded clones.

d_call: .
j_call: TRBJ1-4
v_call: TRBV15
clone_size: .
cdr3_nt: TGTGCCACCAGCCTCTCGGGGGGGGCTAATGAAAAACTGTTTTTT
cdr3_aa: CATSLSGGANEKLFF

d_call: TRBD1
j_call: TRBJ2-7
v_call: TRBV5-6
clone_size: .
cdr3_nt: TGTGCCAGCAGCTTGAGTGGACAGGGAGGAGACGAGCAGTACTTC
cdr3_aa: CASSLSGQGGDEQYF

d_call: .
j_call: TRBJ2-5
v_call: TRBV7-7
clone_size: .
cdr3_nt: TGTGCCAGCAGCCCAGGGACTTTCCAAGAGACCCAGTACTTC
cdr3_aa: CASSPGTFQETQYF

d_call: TRBD2
j_call: TRBJ2-1
v_call: TRBV19
clone_size: .
cdr3_nt: TGTGCCAGTAGTATCTGGGGGGAGGGCCTCGATGAGCAGTTCTTC
cdr3_aa: CASSIWGEGLDEQFF

d_call: .
j_call: TRBJ2-1
v_call: TRBV5-6
clone_size: .
cdr3_nt: TGTGCCAGCAGCTTTTTGAGCTCCTACAATGAGCAGTTCTTC
cdr3_aa: CASSFLSSYNEQFF

d_call: TRBD2
j_call: TRBJ2-7
v_call: TRBV27
clone_size: once
cdr3_nt: TGTGCCAGCAGTTACGCGGGAGCGGCCTACGAGCAGTACTTC
cdr3_aa: CASSYAGAAYEQYF

d_call: TRBD1
j_call: TRBJ1-5
v_call: TRBV10-3
clone_size: .
cdr3_nt: TGTGCCATGGGACAGGGGATTGTCCAGCCCCAGCATTTT
cdr3_aa: CAMGQGIVQPQHF

d_call: TRBD2
j_call: TRBJ2-3
v_call: TRBV9
clone_size: few
cdr3_nt: TGTGCCAGCAATCGCGGGGGAGGGACAGATACGCAGTATTTT
cdr3_aa: CASNRGGGTDTQYF

d_call: .
j_call: TRBJ2-5
v_call: TRBV29-1
clone_size: .
cdr3_nt: TGCAGCGTGGATCGGGACTCTCAAGAGACCCAGTACTTC
cdr3_aa: CSVDRDSQETQYF

d_call: TRBD1
j_call: TRBJ2-7
v_call: TRBV7-2
clone_size: .
cdr3_nt: TGTGCCAGCAGCCGTAACCAGGGGGCGGGTGAGCAGTACTTC
cdr3_aa: CASSRNQGAGEQYF

d_call: .
j_call: TRBJ1-5
v_call: TRBV30
clone_size: .
cdr3_nt: TGTGCCTGGAGTGTACGTCCCACCGAGAGGAATCAGCCCCAGCATTTT
cdr3_aa: CAWSVRPTERNQPQHF

d_call: .
j_call: TRBJ1-1
v_call: TRBV4-1
clone_size: .
cdr3_nt: TGCGCCAGCAGCCAAGGGAGCGATCTCGCGAACACTGAAGCTTTCTTT
cdr3_aa: CASSQGSDLANTEAFF

d_call: TRBD1
j_call: TRBJ1-5
v_call: TRBV5-1
clone_size: .
cdr3_nt: TGCGCCAGCAGCTTGGGAGACAGGGGGTTTAGCAATCAGCCCCAGCATTTT
cdr3_aa: CASSLGDRGFSNQPQHF

d_call: TRBD1
j_call: TRBJ2-7
v_call: TRBV28
clone_size: .
cdr3_nt: TGTGCCAGCACTGATACAGGGGGCTACGAGCAGTACTTC
cdr3_aa: CASTDTGGYEQYF

d_call: .
j_call: TRBJ2-1
v_call: TRBV11-3
clone_size: .
cdr3_nt: TGTGCCAGCAGCTTAGATGAGTTCAATGAGCAGTTCTTC
cdr3_aa: CASSLDEFNEQFF

d_call: TRBD2
j_call: TRBJ2-2
v_call: TRBV7-3
clone_size: once
cdr3_nt: TGTGCCAGCAGCTCGACTAGCGGCACCGGGGAGCTGTTTTTT
cdr3_aa: CASSSTSGTGELFF

d_call: TRBD1
j_call: TRBJ2-2
v_call: TRBV10-3
clone_size: .
cdr3_nt: TGTGCCATCAGCCAGACAGGGACGATGAAGCTGTTTTTT
cdr3_aa: CAISQTGTMKLFF

d_call: .
j_call: TRBJ2-7
v_call: TRBV5-5
clone_size: .
cdr3_nt: TGTGCCAGCAGCTTGTGGTCAGGGAAATCCTACGAGCAGTACTTC
cdr3_aa: CASSLWSGKSYEQYF

d_call: TRBD1
j_call: TRBJ1-1
v_call: TRBV6-5
clone_size: .
cdr3_nt: TGTGCCAGCAGTTACGTACTCCCGGGACAGGGTACTGAAGCTTTCTTT
cdr3_aa: CASSYVLPGQGTEAFF

d_call: TRBD2
j_call: TRBJ2-1
v_call: TRBV9
clone_size: .
cdr3_nt: TGTGCCAGCAGCGTAGCGAGCGGGAGCATCGATGAGCAGTTCTTC
cdr3_aa: CASSVASGSIDEQFF

d_call: .
j_call: TRBJ1-1
v_call: TRBV5-6
clone_size: .
cdr3_nt: TGTGCCAGCAGCCAACCGCAGGGGACGAACACTGAAGCTTTCTTT
cdr3_aa: CASSQPQGTNTEAFF

d_call: .
j_call: TRBJ2-3
v_call: TRBV27
clone_size: .
cdr3_nt: TGTGCCAGCAGTTTATCAAACTTCGATACGCAGTATTTT
cdr3_aa: CASSLSNFDTQYF

d_call: TRBD1
j_call: TRBJ1-1
v_call: TRBV25-1
clone_size: .
cdr3_nt: TGTGCCAGCAGTGGACAGGGGGTATCTTGGACTGAAGCTTTCTTT
cdr3_aa: CASSGQGVSWTEAFF

d_call: .
j_call: TRBJ1-1
v_call: TRBV5-1
clone_size: .
cdr3_nt: TGCGCCAGCAGCTTGGGGTCGTCGGGGACTGAAGCTTTCTTT
cdr3_aa: CASSLGSSGTEAFF

d_call: TRBD1
j_call: TRBJ1-3
v_call: TRBV30
clone_size: .
cdr3_nt: TGTGCCTGGAGTGTACTAGGGGGCAGAAACACCATATATTTT
cdr3_aa: CAWSVLGGRNTIYF

d_call: .
j_call: TRBJ1-2
v_call: TRBV28
clone_size: .
cdr3_nt: TGTGCCAGCATATCCCCCCGGAACTATGGCTACACCTTC
cdr3_aa: CASISPRNYGYTF

d_call: TRBD2
j_call: TRBJ2-7
v_call: TRBV14
clone_size: .
cdr3_nt: TGTGCCAGCAGCCCGCGGACTAGCGGGAGCTACGAGCAGTACTTC
cdr3_aa: CASSPRTSGSYEQYF

d_call: .
j_call: TRBJ1-1
v_call: TRBV30
clone_size: .
cdr3_nt: TGTGCCTGGAGTGTACGGGGGGACACTGAAGCTTTCTTT
cdr3_aa: CAWSVRGDTEAFF

d_call: .
j_call: TRBJ1-1
v_call: TRBV19
clone_size: .
cdr3_nt: TGTGCCAGTAGTATGGGCTGGGTGCGGGGGAGTACTGAAGCTTTCTTT
cdr3_aa: CASSMGWVRGSTEAFF

d_call: .
j_call: TRBJ2-7
v_call: TRBV7-2
clone_size: once
cdr3_nt: TGTGCCAGCAGCCGAAGAACAGGGAGTACCACCTACGAGCAGTACTTC
cdr3_aa: CASSRRTGSTTYEQYF

d_call: .
j_call: TRBJ1-4
v_call: TRBV7-9
clone_size: once
cdr3_nt: TGTGCCAGCAGCTTAGGTCCCGCAACTAATGAAAAACTGTTTTTT
cdr3_aa: CASSLGPATNEKLFF

d_call: .
j_call: TRBJ1-1
v_call: TRBV19
clone_size: .
cdr3_nt: TGTGCCAGTAGTATATGGGAAAGAGGGCTGAACACTGAAGCTTTCTTT
cdr3_aa: CASSIWERGLNTEAFF

d_call: .
j_call: TRBJ2-1
v_call: TRBV19
clone_size: few
cdr3_nt: TGTGCCAGTAGTATAGTCCCAGCAGGGTCTCTAGTCGAGCAGTTCTTC
cdr3_aa: CASSIVPAGSLVEQFF

d_call: TRBD2
j_call: TRBJ2-3
v_call: TRBV9
clone_size: .
cdr3_nt: TGTGCCAGCAGCGTGGGGGGGACTCCCAGTACGCAGTATTTT
cdr3_aa: CASSVGGTPSTQYF

d_call: TRBD1
j_call: TRBJ2-1
v_call: TRBV5-6
clone_size: .
cdr3_nt: TGTGCCAGCAGCCCTACAGGGGAAAGGCAGTTCTTC
cdr3_aa: CASSPTGERQFF

d_call: .
j_call: TRBJ2-2
v_call: TRBV15
clone_size: .
cdr3_nt: TGTGCCACCAGCAGGGGAACAGGAGCTGTGGCCGGGGAGCTGTTTTTT
cdr3_aa: CATSRGTGAVAGELFF

d_call: TRBD2
j_call: TRBJ2-7
v_call: TRBV5-5
clone_size: few
cdr3_nt: TGTGCCAGCAGCTTGGTGGCTAGCGGGAGTTCCTACGAGCAGTACTTC
cdr3_aa: CASSLVASGSSYEQYF